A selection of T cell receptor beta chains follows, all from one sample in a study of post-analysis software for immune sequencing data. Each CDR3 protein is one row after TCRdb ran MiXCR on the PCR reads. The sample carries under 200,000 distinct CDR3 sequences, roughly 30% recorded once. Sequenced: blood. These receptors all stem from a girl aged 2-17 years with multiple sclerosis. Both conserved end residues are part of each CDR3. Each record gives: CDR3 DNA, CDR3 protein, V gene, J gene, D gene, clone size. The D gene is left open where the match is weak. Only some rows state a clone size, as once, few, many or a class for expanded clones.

DNA: TGCAGTGCTAGAGATGCCGGGACTAGCGAAAACATTCAGTACTTC
CDR3: CSARDAGTSENIQYF
V: TRBV20-1
J: TRBJ2-4
D: TRBD2
size: NA

DNA: TGTGCCAGCAGTTGGACAGAAGCTTTGAACACTGAAGCTTTCTTT
CDR3: CASSWTEALNTEAFF
V: TRBV27
J: TRBJ1-1
D: NA
size: NA

DNA: TGCGCCAGCAGCCCTATGCCAAAGGACGGGCAGTACTTC
CDR3: CASSPMPKDGQYF
V: TRBV4-1
J: TRBJ2-7
D: NA
size: NA

DNA: TGTGCCAGCGCACCACCGGGTCAGCCCCAGCATTTT
CDR3: CASAPPGQPQHF
V: TRBV18
J: TRBJ1-5
D: NA
size: NA

DNA: TGCGCCAGCAGCTTACCGGGACTAGCGGGAGGAGAGACCCAGTACTTC
CDR3: CASSLPGLAGGETQYF
V: TRBV5-1
J: TRBJ2-5
D: TRBD2
size: NA

DNA: TGTGCCAGCAGTCCACCTAGCGGGAGGTCCTACGAGCAGTACTTC
CDR3: CASSPPSGRSYEQYF
V: TRBV28
J: TRBJ2-7
D: TRBD2
size: NA

DNA: TGTGCCAGCAGCAAAGAGGGCCCCAGCCTAAACTATGGCTACACCTTC
CDR3: CASSKEGPSLNYGYTF
V: TRBV6-2/TRBV6-3
J: TRBJ1-2
D: NA
size: NA

DNA: TGCAGTGCTATAGGAGCGAACACTGAAGCTTTCTTT
CDR3: CSAIGANTEAFF
V: TRBV20-1
J: TRBJ1-1
D: NA
size: many

DNA: TGTGCCAGCAGCGGACAGACGGTCTATGGCTACACCTTC
CDR3: CASSGQTVYGYTF
V: TRBV2
J: TRBJ1-2
D: NA
size: few

DNA: TGTGCCATCAGTGACGGAGCCGGGGAGCTGTTTTTT
CDR3: CAISDGAGELFF
V: TRBV10-3
J: TRBJ2-2
D: NA
size: NA

DNA: TGTGCCAGCAGACACTCAGGGGTTGGGGCCAACGTCCTGACTTTC
CDR3: CASRHSGVGANVLTF
V: TRBV28
J: TRBJ2-6
D: NA
size: many

DNA: TGCGCCAGCAGCCAGGGGGGACAGGGGAAAGCTAACTATGGCTACACCTTC
CDR3: CASSQGGQGKANYGYTF
V: TRBV4-1
J: TRBJ1-2
D: TRBD1
size: NA

DNA: TGTGCCAGCCGGGGCGGGAGCTCCTACAATGAGCAGTTCTTC
CDR3: CASRGGSSYNEQFF
V: TRBV7-9
J: TRBJ2-1
D: TRBD2
size: NA

DNA: TGTGCCAGCAGTCTCACACGCTCCTACAATGAGCAGTTCTTC
CDR3: CASSLTRSYNEQFF
V: TRBV12-3/TRBV12-4
J: TRBJ2-1
D: NA
size: many

DNA: TGTGCCAGCTCACCACCTTGGGCCCCGGCGCAGTATTTT
CDR3: CASSPPWAPAQYF
V: TRBV18
J: TRBJ2-3
D: NA
size: NA

DNA: TGTGCCAGCAGTTACTCGGCAGAGAACACTGAAGCTTTCTTT
CDR3: CASSYSAENTEAFF
V: TRBV6-5
J: TRBJ1-1
D: NA
size: NA

DNA: TGCAGTGCGGGACCCTCCTACGAGCAGTACTTC
CDR3: CSAGPSYEQYF
V: TRBV20-1
J: TRBJ2-7
D: NA
size: many

DNA: TGTGCCAGCAGCCTTGGCAGGGGGTTATACGAGCAGTACTTC
CDR3: CASSLGRGLYEQYF
V: TRBV7-9
J: TRBJ2-7
D: TRBD1
size: many

DNA: TGCGCCAGCAGCTTTATAGCGGGTAGCTCCTACAATGAGCAGTTCTTC
CDR3: CASSFIAGSSYNEQFF
V: TRBV5-1
J: TRBJ2-1
D: TRBD2
size: NA

DNA: TGTGCCAGCAGAAGGGACGAGCAGTACTTC
CDR3: CASRRDEQYF
V: TRBV25-1
J: TRBJ2-7
D: NA
size: many

DNA: TGTGCCAGCAGCTTAGGTCCCACACCTAGCAATCAGCCCCAGCATTTT
CDR3: CASSLGPTPSNQPQHF
V: TRBV7-2
J: TRBJ1-5
D: NA
size: NA

DNA: TGTGCCATCAGTGGGGGTGGACTAGCGGGAGGGAGCGAGCAGTACTTC
CDR3: CAISGGGLAGGSEQYF
V: TRBV10-3
J: TRBJ2-7
D: TRBD2
size: many

DNA: TGTGCCAGTAACTACCAAACAGGGGGCGTTCGGGGAGATACGCAGTATTTT
CDR3: CASNYQTGGVRGDTQYF
V: TRBV19
J: TRBJ2-3
D: TRBD1
size: NA

DNA: TGTGCCAGCAGTTTGGGCTTACGGACAGGGAAGTCCCACGAGCAGTACTTC
CDR3: CASSLGLRTGKSHEQYF
V: TRBV12-3/TRBV12-4
J: TRBJ2-7
D: TRBD1
size: many

DNA: TGTGCCAGCAGCCAAGTCTCCGAGGGTGTTATGGCTTTCTTT
CDR3: CASSQVSEGVMAFF
V: TRBV4-2
J: TRBJ1-1
D: NA
size: many

DNA: TGTGCCTCACAGGGGAGTGTGGGACGGTACGAGCAGTACTTC
CDR3: CASQGSVGRYEQYF
V: TRBV30
J: TRBJ2-7
D: TRBD1
size: NA

DNA: TGCAGTGCTCTGGGGATCGACAGGGGGACAGATACGCAGTATTTT
CDR3: CSALGIDRGTDTQYF
V: TRBV20-1
J: TRBJ2-3
D: TRBD1
size: few

DNA: TGTGCCAGCAGCTGGGGACAGGAGGCCTCTGAAGCTTTCTTT
CDR3: CASSWGQEASEAFF
V: TRBV7-9
J: TRBJ1-1
D: TRBD1
size: NA

DNA: TGTGCCAGCAGTTTCTCTAGCGGGAGATCTTACGAGCAGTACTTC
CDR3: CASSFSSGRSYEQYF
V: TRBV12-3/TRBV12-4
J: TRBJ2-7
D: TRBD2
size: many

DNA: TGTGCCAGCAGTTATTGGGGGTACAATTCACCCCTCCACTTT
CDR3: CASSYWGYNSPLHF
V: TRBV27
J: TRBJ1-6
D: NA
size: few

DNA: TGCAGCGTTTTTAGGACAAACAACTATGGCTGCACCTTC
CDR3: CSVFRTNNYGCTF
V: TRBV29-1
J: TRBJ1-2
D: NA
size: NA

DNA: TGTGCCAGCAGTTTGGGACTAGCGGGATGGGAGTACTTC
CDR3: CASSLGLAGWEYF
V: TRBV6-5
J: TRBJ2-7
D: TRBD2
size: once

DNA: TGCGCCAGCAAAGCCGGGACAGGGTCGACGGACCTAAGCACAGATACGCAGTATTTT
CDR3: CASKAGTGSTDLSTDTQYF
V: TRBV10-1
J: TRBJ2-3
D: TRBD1
size: many

DNA: TGTGCCAGCAGTCGGTACGGCTACACCTTC
CDR3: CASSRYGYTF
V: TRBV28
J: TRBJ1-2
D: NA
size: many

DNA: TGCGCCAGCAGCACGGGACAGACCCAAGAGACCCAGTACTTC
CDR3: CASSTGQTQETQYF
V: TRBV5-1
J: TRBJ2-5
D: TRBD1
size: many

DNA: TGCGCCAGCAGCTCGACAGGGGGGGGTCGGAATGAGCAGTTCTTC
CDR3: CASSSTGGGRNEQFF
V: TRBV5-1
J: TRBJ2-1
D: TRBD1
size: NA

DNA: TGTGCCAGCAGTCGCTCCCAAGAGACCCAGTACTTC
CDR3: CASSRSQETQYF
V: TRBV12-3/TRBV12-4
J: TRBJ2-5
D: NA
size: many

DNA: TGCAGCGTTCCGAAAACCGGGACAGCAATGAACACTGAAGCTTTCTTT
CDR3: CSVPKTGTAMNTEAFF
V: TRBV29-1
J: TRBJ1-1
D: TRBD1
size: few

DNA: TGTGCCAGCAGCTTAGACCCGGGACACCCTTACGAGCAGTACTTC
CDR3: CASSLDPGHPYEQYF
V: TRBV7-2
J: TRBJ2-7
D: NA
size: NA

DNA: TGCAGCGGGAGGAGGGGCACAGATACGCAGTATTTT
CDR3: CSGRRGTDTQYF
V: TRBV29-1
J: TRBJ2-3
D: NA
size: many